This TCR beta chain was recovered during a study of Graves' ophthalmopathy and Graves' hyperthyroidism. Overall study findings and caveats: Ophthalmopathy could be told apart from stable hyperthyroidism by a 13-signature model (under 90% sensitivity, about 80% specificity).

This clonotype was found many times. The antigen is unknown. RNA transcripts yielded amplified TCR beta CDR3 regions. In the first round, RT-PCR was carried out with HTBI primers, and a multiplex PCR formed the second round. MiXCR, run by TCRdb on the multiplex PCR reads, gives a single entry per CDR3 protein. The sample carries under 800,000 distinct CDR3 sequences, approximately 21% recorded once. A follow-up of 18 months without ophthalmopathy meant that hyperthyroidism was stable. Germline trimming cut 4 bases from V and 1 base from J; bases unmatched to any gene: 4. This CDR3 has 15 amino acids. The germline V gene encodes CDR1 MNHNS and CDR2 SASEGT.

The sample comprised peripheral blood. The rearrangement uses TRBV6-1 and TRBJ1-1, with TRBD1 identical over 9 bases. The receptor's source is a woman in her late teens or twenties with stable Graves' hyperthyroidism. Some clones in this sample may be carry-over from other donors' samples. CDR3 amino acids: CASSVDRGRNTEAFF. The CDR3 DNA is TGTGCCAGCAGTGTCGACAGGGGGAGGAACACTGAAGCTTTCTTT.